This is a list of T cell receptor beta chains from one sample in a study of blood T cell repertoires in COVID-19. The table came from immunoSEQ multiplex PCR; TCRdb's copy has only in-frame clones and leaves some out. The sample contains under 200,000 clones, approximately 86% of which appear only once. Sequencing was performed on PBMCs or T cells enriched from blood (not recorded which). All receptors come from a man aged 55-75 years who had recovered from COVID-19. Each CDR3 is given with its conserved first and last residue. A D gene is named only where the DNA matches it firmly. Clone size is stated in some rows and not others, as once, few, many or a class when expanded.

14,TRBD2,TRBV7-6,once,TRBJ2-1,TGTGCCAGCAGCTCTAGCGGGGGGGCCGATGAGCAGTTCTTC,CASSSSGGADEQFF
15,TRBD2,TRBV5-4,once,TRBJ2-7,TGTGCCAGCAGCTTGGTTGGTAGCGGGAGGTCTTGGCAGTACTTC,CASSLVGSGRSWQYF
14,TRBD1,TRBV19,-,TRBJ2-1,TGTGCCAGTAGTATAGAAAGGGGGCGGAATGAGCAGTTCTTC,CASSIERGRNEQFF
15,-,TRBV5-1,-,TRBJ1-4,TGCGCCAGCAGCCCGGCCCCGGCGGCTAATGAAAAACTGTTTTTT,CASSPAPAANEKLFF
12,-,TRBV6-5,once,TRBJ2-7,TGTGCCAGCGGCTTAACAGGGCGCGAGCAGTACTTC,CASGLTGREQYF
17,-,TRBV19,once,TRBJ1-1,TGTGCCAGCCAAAAAGGAGGAAGCCGTCCGTTAGGCACTGAAGCTTTCTTT,CASQKGGSRPLGTEAFF
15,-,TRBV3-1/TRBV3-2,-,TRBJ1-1,TGTGCCAGCAGCCAAGAAGGGGGTGCAGATCAAGGAGCTTTCTTT,CASSQEGGADQGAFF
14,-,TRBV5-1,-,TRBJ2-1,TGCGCCAGCAGCTTGTCCGGGGTCTACAATGAGCAGTTCTTC,CASSLSGVYNEQFF
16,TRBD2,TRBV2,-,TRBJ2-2,TGTGCCAGCTCCCCTCAGGGGACTAGCGCTTCCGGGGAGCTGTTTTTT,CASSPQGTSASGELFF
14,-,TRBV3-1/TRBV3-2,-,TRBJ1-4,TGTGCCAGCAGCCTTAGTGCAACTAATGAAAAACTGTTTTTT,CASSLSATNEKLFF
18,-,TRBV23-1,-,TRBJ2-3,TGCGCCAGCAGTCACACCCCGAGAGTCCTACCTCGGGGAGGTACGCAGTATTTT,CASSHTPRVLPRGGTQYF
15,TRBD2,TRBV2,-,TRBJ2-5,TGTGCCAGCAGTGCGAGACTAGCGGGGGGGGAGACCCAGTACTTC,CASSARLAGGETQYF
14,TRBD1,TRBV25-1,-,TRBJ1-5,TGTGCCAGCAGTGACGAAACAGGGGACCAGCCCCAGCATTTT,CASSDETGDQPQHF
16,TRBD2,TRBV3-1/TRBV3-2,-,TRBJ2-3,TGTGCCAGCAGCCACAGCGGGGGGATTCTCACAGATACGCAGTATTTT,CASSHSGGILTDTQYF
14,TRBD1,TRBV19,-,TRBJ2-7,TGTGCCAGTAGTCCGCTGGGGACAGGGGGCGAGCAGTACTTC,CASSPLGTGGEQYF
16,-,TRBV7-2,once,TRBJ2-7,TGTGCCAGCAGCTTAGATGGGGCAGCCGCCATGGACGAGCAGTACTTC,CASSLDGAAAMDEQYF
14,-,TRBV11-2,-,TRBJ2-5,TGTGCCAGCAGCCCTCGGACAAGGACAGAGACCCAGTACTTC,CASSPRTRTETQYF
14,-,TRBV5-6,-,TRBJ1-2,TGTGCCAGCAGCCCTACAGGGATTTACTATGGCTACACCTTC,CASSPTGIYYGYTF
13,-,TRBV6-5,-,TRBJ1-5,TGTGCCAGCAGTCCCGGGGGTTACCAGCCCCAGCATTTT,CASSPGGYQPQHF
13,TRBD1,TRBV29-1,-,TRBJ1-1,TGCAGCGTTGAAGGGCAGGGGGAAACTGAAGCTTTCTTT,CSVEGQGETEAFF
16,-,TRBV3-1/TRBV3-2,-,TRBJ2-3,TGTGCCAGCAGCCAGCGGGGAGGGGGGGCCTCAGATACGCAGTATTTT,CASSQRGGGASDTQYF
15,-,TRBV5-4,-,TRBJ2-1,TGTGCCAGCAGCTTGGCGGCTAGCAGAGACAATGAGCAGTTCTTC,CASSLAASRDNEQFF
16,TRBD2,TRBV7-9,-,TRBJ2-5,TGTGCCAGCAGCCCGAAGGGCGGGGGGGCCGTGGAGACCCAGTACTTC,CASSPKGGGAVETQYF
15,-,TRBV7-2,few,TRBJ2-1,TGTGCCAGCAGCTTAATACGGGGGTCCTACAATGAGCAGTTCTTC,CASSLIRGSYNEQFF
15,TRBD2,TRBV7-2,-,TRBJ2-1,TGTGCCAGCAGCCACGGGACTATAACCTACAATGAGCAGTTCTTC,CASSHGTITYNEQFF
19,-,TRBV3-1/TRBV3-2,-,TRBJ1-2,TGTGCCAGCAGCCAAGAACCGGGGGGCGGGGGGCCCTTACGGTATGGCTACACCTTC,CASSQEPGGGGPLRYGYTF
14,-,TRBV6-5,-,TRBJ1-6,TGTGCCAGCAGTTACTCGAAGGGGAAATCACCCCTCCACTTT,CASSYSKGKSPLHF
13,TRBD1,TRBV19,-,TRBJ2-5,TGTGCCAGTAGTATCAGGGGGCGAGAGACCCAGTACTTC,CASSIRGRETQYF
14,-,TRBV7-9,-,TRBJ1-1,TGTGCCAGCAGCTTAGAGCCTGCAGGGGCTGAAGCTTTCTTT,CASSLEPAGAEAFF
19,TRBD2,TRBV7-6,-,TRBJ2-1,TGTGCCAGCAGCTTATTGCCAGGGGGCACGACTAGCGGGAGCCATGAGCAGTTCTTC,CASSLLPGGTTSGSHEQFF
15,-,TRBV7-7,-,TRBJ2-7,TGTGCTAGCAGCTTTGGACGGGCAGGGGCCTACGAGCAGTACTTC,CASSFGRAGAYEQYF
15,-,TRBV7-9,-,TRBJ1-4,TGTGCCAGCAGCTTAGGAGAGGGGGTGTTTGAAAAACTGTTTTTT,CASSLGEGVFEKLFF
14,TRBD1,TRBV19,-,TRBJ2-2,TGTGCCAGCAGGGACAGGGGGTTGACCGGGGAGCTGTTTTTT,CASRDRGLTGELFF
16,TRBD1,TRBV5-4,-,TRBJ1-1,TGTGCCAGCAGTCGGGACAGGGGAGGATCGAGGACTGAAGCTTTCTTT,CASSRDRGGSRTEAFF
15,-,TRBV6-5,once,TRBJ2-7,TGTGCCAGCAGTTATACTCTCGACAGACCCTACGAGCAGTACTTC,CASSYTLDRPYEQYF
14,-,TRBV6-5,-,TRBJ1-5,TGTGCCAGCAGTCGCGGGGGCAGGGCTCAGCCCCAGCATTTT,CASSRGGRAQPQHF
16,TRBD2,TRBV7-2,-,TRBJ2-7,TGTGCCAGCAGCTTAGAGGGACTAGCGCCAACCTACGAGCAGTACTTC,CASSLEGLAPTYEQYF
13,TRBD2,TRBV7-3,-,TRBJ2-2,TGTGCCAGCGCCCCGGGGGGAACCGGGGAGCTGTTTTTT,CASAPGGTGELFF
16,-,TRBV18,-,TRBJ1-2,TGTGCCAGCTCACCACCCGACAGCAGCCAGCTACATGGCTACACCTTC,CASSPPDSSQLHGYTF
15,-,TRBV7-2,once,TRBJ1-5,TGTGCCAGCAGCTTTTCCGGTTATAGCAATCAGCCCCAGCATTTT,CASSFSGYSNQPQHF
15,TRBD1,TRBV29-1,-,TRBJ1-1,TGCAGCGTTAAGAAGTCGGGACAGTCCAACACTGAAGCTTTCTTT,CSVKKSGQSNTEAFF
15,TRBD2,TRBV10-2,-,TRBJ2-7,TGCGCCAGCAGTCCAACTAGCGGGGTAACCTACGAGCAGTACTTC,CASSPTSGVTYEQYF
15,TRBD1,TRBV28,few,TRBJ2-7,TGTGCCAGCAGTTTACCGGGACAGGGATCCTACGAGCAGTACTTC,CASSLPGQGSYEQYF
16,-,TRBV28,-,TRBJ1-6,TGTGCCAGCAGTTTACTCGGGGGTACCTATAATTCACCCCTCCACTTT,CASSLLGGTYNSPLHF
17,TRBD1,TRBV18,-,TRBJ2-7,TGTGCCAGCTCACCACCCTTGCGTACAGGGGACTCCTACGAGCAGTACTTC,CASSPPLRTGDSYEQYF
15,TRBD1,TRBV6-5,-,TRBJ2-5,TGTGCCAGCAGGGACCGGGACAGGGGGAAAGAGACCCAGTACTTC,CASRDRDRGKETQYF
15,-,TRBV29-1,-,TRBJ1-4,TGCAGCGTCGCAGTCGGACGCAACCGAGGGGAAAAACTGTTTTTT,CSVAVGRNRGEKLFF
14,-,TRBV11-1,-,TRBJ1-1,TGTGCCAGCAGCCTCGGACAGACCTACACTGAAGCTTTCTTT,CASSLGQTYTEAFF
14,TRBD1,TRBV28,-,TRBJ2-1,TGTGCCACCCAGGGGGTACAGGATTTTTATGAGCAGTTCTTC,CATQGVQDFYEQFF